This TCR beta chain was profiled in a study of shared clonotypes between healthy human individuals. The table came from immunoSEQ multiplex PCR; TCRdb's copy has only in-frame clones and leaves some out. The data show 650,000 to 750,000 clones, 55% to 75% seen once. This CDR3 has 14 amino acids. V was clipped by 5 bases and J by 5 bases, with 16 bases between them. CDR1 and CDR2 (germline): MNHNY, SVGAGI (reference sequence). The genes are TRBV6-6 and TRBJ2-7; weak D call: TRBD2 (5 bases). The sample taken for sequencing was memory CD4+ T cells sorted from blood. As for subset: CD45RA-negative fraction. The TCR comes from a woman in her thirties in good health. CDR3 nucleotide sequence: TGTGCCAGCAGTCTAACTAGTACCAGCGACGAGCAGTACTTC. Amino acid sequence: CASSLTSTSDEQYF.